The T cell receptor (beta chain) under discussion was sequenced for a study of tumor and adjacent non-tumor tissue in lung cancer. TCRbeta libraries were built with three rounds of nested PCR, modified from ARM-PCR. Using its own MiXCR run on the multiplex PCR reads, TCRdb lists one record per CDR3 protein. The sample consists of under 150,000 distinct CDR3 sequences, 66% of them appearing once. This clonotype was found once. The junction does not match germline at one end; this may be a read error. The template was RNA from unsorted bulk tissue. The receptor comes from a man aged 25-40 years with non-small cell lung cancer. The sequenced sample was lung tumor tissue.

The CDR3, as DNA: TGTACCAGCAGTTTGAGGGTGCCCCCCTACGAGCAATACTTC. Protein: CTSSLRVPPYEQYF. The chain carries TRBV12-3 or TRBV12-4 and TRBJ2-7; perhaps TRBD2 as D (5 bases). The CDR3 consists of 14 residues.